This T cell receptor beta chain was recovered during a study of cytomegalovirus exposure and HLA in healthy donors. Notes on the study in general: Later analysis identified several of the most significant clusters that appeared linked to common viral pathogens. Reports indicated that the classifier achieved high specificity and sensitivity in diagnosing cytomegalovirus status.

The CDR3 runs 15 residues. CDR1 MDHEN and CDR2 SYDVKM come from the germline V gene. The V segment lost 5 bases and the J segment 4 bases; nucleotides outside the gene matches: 7. The PCR was carried out with 60 Vbeta primers and 13 Jbeta primers. Profiling relied on immunoSEQ multiplex PCR, and the TCRdb table lists in-frame clones only, not all of them. Here the sample spans some 180,000 clones, around 75% being singletons. Comment on this clone: The antigen remains undetermined.

The chain recombines TRBV28 with TRBJ2-7, with TRBD1 identical over 11 bases. Source material: PBMCs. The source of this sequence is a male donor in good health and CMV-seronegative. The CDR3 protein is CASSGGQGAIYEQYF. CDR3 DNA sequence: TGTGCCAGCAGTGGAGGACAGGGGGCGATATACGAGCAGTACTTC.